This section outlines one T cell receptor (beta chain) sequence together with its context. The record originates from a study of blood T cell repertoires in COVID-19. Looking at the study overall: Samples of COVID-19 (acute and convalescent) were obtained from the United States, Italy and Spain. From T cells, B-cell-depleted T cells, or PBMCs came the material, which was cDNA or gDNA.

Original data processing: From reference gene primer amplification, estimates of nucleated cell counts were derived. The data were produced by immunoSEQ multiplex PCR, yet TCRdb's version contains in-frame clones alone and is incomplete. For V, J and clone size, that table is used; D and trimming come from the DNA. Here the sample spans about 350,000 clones, approximately 86% being singletons. The CDR3 runs to 15 residues. Germline V gives CDR1 MNHEY, CDR2 SVGAGI. V lost 4 bases, J lost 2 bases, and 0 bases stayed unmatched. It was during active infection that Seattle patients were enrolled and then longitudinally followed.

The genes are TRBV6-5 and TRBJ1-4, with 11 bases aligning to TRBD1. The sequencing sample was made of peripheral blood. This TCR derives from a woman aged 60-75 years with COVID-19, enrolled during active disease. This CDR3 reads CASSWDRGTNEKLFF. The CDR3 DNA reads TGTGCCAGCAGTTGGGACAGGGGGACTAATGAAAAACTGTTTTTT.